This TCR beta chain was recorded in a study of cytomegalovirus exposure and HLA in healthy donors. Broader study findings: Altogether, about 160 TCR beta chains were recorded as cytomegalovirus-associated. High specificity and sensitivity for cytomegalovirus status were reported for the classifier.

Worth noting for this clone: The target antigen is unknown.

Clones were sequenced by immunoSEQ multiplex PCR, and TCRdb holds only the in-frame ones, with some missing. The sample lists 300,000 to 450,000 clones, 70% to 90% seen once, with 0.8% to 0.85% in the top ten. Trimming cost V 4 bases and J 0 bases, with 9 bases left between them. CDR1 and CDR2 from the germline V gene are MNHEY and SVGAGI. The CDR3 is 14 residues long. The validation cohort, a group of some 120 subjects, included the donors and was separate from the roughly 700-subject first cohort. The genes are TRBV6-5 and TRBJ1-2; D is possibly TRBD1 (6 bases). Sequencing used PBMCs. The source is a woman aged 18-29 years in good health and CMV-seronegative. CDR3 protein: CASSLSGANYGYTF. In DNA form, the CDR3 reads TGTGCCAGCAGTTTATCAGGGGCTAACTATGGCTACACCTTC.